The 6 T cell receptor beta chains below all came from one sample that was sequenced in a study of blood T cells in healthy people across ages. A sample-barcoded 5' primer and a J-beta primer mix were used in a second PCR of roughly 6 to 11 cycles. TCRdb reanalysed the 5' RACE reads using MiXCR and keeps one entry per CDR3 protein. The data contain around 780,000 distinct CDR3 sequences, about 26% of them seen just once; the ten biggest clones take up around 3%. The same sample was also used in a study of T cells of mothers and their children.

Sequenced material: blood. These receptors originate from a boy between 10 and 17 years old in good health.

There are many counts of this clonotype. This chain uses TRBV2 with TRBJ2-7, with TRBD2 as a possible D gene (5 bases). The CDR3 totals 13 residues. Germline V gene sequence: CDR1 SNHLY, CDR2 FYNNEI. V was pared by 2 bases and J by 0 bases, with 5 bases between. This CDR3 is CASSELASYEQYF. In DNA form, the CDR3 reads TGTGCCAGCAGTGAACTAGCCTCCTACGAGCAGTACTTC.

V is TRBV5-1 and J is TRBJ2-3; D is possibly TRBD1 or TRBD2 (5 bases each). From germline, CDR1 is SGHRS and CDR2 YFSETQ. V was cut by 7 bases and J by 2 bases, with 17 bases left in between. The CDR3 is made up of 15 amino acids. The CDR3 region is CASLEETADTDTQYF. The CDR3 nucleotides are TGCGCCAGCTTGGAGGAGACAGCAGACACAGATACGCAGTATTTT.

V gene TRBV4-1 combines with J gene TRBJ2-5; 8 bases align to TRBD2. V lost 1 base to trimming and J lost 5 bases; unmatched junction nucleotides: 6. The CDR3 is made up of 15 amino acids. Germline CDR1 reads MGHRA; CDR2 reads YSYEKL. In DNA form, the CDR3 reads TGCGCCAGCAGCCAAGCGGGACTAGACGGGGAGACCCAGTACTTC. Translating gives CASSQAGLDGETQYF.

In its sample, this clonotype was seen a few times. The J gene is TRBJ2-2, the V gene TRBV9; no firm D call. From germline, CDR1 is SGDLS and CDR2 YYNGEE. The CDR3 has 15 amino acids. V shed 0 bases and J shed 0 bases, with 6 bases lying between them. CDR3 nucleotide sequence: TGTGCCAGCAGCGTAGGGCAGACGAACACCGGGGAGCTGTTTTTT. The encoded protein is CASSVGQTNTGELFF. The full variable domain, completed using reference TRBV9 and TRBJ2-2, is DSGVTQTPKHLITATGQRVTLRCSPRSGDLSVYWYQQSLDQGLQFLIQYYNGEERAKGNILERFSAQQFPDLHSELNLSSLELGDSALYFCASSVGQTNTGELFFGEGSRLTVL.

This clonotype was counted a few times. The chain carries TRBV29-1 and TRBJ1-2; the match to TRBD1 covers 8 bases. The CDR3 sequence is 15 residues long. The germline V gene encodes CDR1 SQVTM and CDR2 ANQGSEA. Unmatched junction bases numbered 8, after V lost 1 base and J lost 4 bases. CDR3 sequence (DNA): TGCAGCGTTGAAGCACCGGACAGGGAGGCCTATGGCTACACCTTC. This gives the protein CSVEAPDREAYGYTF.

In its sample, this clonotype was seen a few times. The V and J genes are TRBV6-1 and TRBJ2-3, with 8 nucleotides matching TRBD2. The CDR3 contains 15 residues. Germline V gene lookup returns CDR1 MNHNS and CDR2 SASEGT. With V trimmed by 4 bases and J by 1 base, 4 bases remained unmatched. CDR3: CASSGPAGGTDTQYF. Written as DNA, the CDR3 is TGTGCCAGCAGTGGTCCAGCGGGAGGCACAGATACGCAGTATTTT.